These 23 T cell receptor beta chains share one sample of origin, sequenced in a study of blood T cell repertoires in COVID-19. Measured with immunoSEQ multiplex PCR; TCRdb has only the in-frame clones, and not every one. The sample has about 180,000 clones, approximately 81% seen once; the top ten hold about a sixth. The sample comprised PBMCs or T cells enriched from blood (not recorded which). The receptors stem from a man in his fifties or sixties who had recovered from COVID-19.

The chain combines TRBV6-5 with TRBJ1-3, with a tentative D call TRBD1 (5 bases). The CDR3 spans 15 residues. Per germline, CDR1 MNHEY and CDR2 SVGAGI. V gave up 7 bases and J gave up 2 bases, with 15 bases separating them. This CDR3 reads CASIPITGAGNTIYF. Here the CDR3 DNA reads TGTGCCAGCATTCCAATTACGGGGGCTGGAAACACCATATATTTT.

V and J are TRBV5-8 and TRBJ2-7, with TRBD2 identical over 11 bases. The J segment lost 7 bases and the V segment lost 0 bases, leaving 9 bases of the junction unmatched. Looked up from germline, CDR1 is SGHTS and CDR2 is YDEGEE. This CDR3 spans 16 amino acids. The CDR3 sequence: CASSLALLAGDNEQYF. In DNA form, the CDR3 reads TGTGCCAGCAGCTTGGCCTTACTAGCGGGAGATAATGAGCAGTACTTC.

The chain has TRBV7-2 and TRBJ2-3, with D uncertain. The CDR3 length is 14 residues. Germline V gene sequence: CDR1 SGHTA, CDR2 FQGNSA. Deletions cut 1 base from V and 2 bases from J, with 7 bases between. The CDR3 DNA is TGTGCCAGCAGCTTAGACAAGTCCACAGATACGCAGTATTTT. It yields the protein CASSLDKSTDTQYF.

CDR3 sequence (DNA): TGTGCCAGCAGCTTGGGGACTAGCGGAACCTTCTCCTACAATGAGCAGTTCTTC. Amino acids: CASSLGTSGTFSYNEQFF. The J gene is TRBJ2-1, the V gene TRBV5-4; 10 bases map to TRBD2. This CDR3 has 18 residues. Germline CDR1 is SGHNT and CDR2 is YYREEE (reference sequence). V was clipped by 0 bases and J by 0 bases; unmatched bases: 6. The full variable domain, in which reference TRBV5-4 and TRBJ2-1 provide the parts outside the CDR3, is ETGVTQSPTHLIKTRGQQVTLRCSSQSGHNTVSWYQQALGQGPQFIFQYYREEENGRGNFPPRFSGLQFPNYSSELNVNALELDDSALYLCASSLGTSGTFSYNEQFFGPGTRLTVL.

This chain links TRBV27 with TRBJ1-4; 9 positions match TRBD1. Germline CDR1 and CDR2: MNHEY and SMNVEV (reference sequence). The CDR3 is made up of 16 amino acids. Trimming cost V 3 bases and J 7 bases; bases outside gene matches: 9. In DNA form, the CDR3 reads TGTGCCAGCAGTTTGGGGGGAGGGACAGGGTCTGAAAAACTGTTTTTT. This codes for CASSLGGGTGSEKLFF.

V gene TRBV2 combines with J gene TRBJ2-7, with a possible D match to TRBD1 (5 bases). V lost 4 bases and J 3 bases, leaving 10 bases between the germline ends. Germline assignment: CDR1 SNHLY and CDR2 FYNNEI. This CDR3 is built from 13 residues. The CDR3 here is CASSADRNYEQYF. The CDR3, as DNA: TGTGCCAGCAGTGCCGACAGAAACTACGAGCAGTACTTC.

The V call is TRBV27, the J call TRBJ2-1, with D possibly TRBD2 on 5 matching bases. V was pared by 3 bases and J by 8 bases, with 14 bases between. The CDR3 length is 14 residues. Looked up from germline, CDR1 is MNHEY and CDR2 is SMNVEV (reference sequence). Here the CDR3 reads CASSLIGGPYEQFF. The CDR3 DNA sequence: TGTGCCAGCAGTTTGATTGGAGGTCCCTATGAGCAGTTCTTC.

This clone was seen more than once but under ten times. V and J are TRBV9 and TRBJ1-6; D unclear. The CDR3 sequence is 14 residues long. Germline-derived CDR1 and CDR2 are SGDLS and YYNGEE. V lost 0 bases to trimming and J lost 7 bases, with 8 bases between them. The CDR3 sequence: CASSVARRNSPLHF. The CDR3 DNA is TGTGCCAGCAGCGTAGCGAGGAGGAATTCACCCCTCCACTTT.

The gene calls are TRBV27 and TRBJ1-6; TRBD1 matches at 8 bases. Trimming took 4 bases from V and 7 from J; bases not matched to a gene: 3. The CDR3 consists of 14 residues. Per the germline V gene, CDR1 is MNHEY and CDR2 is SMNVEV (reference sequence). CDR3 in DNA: TGTGCCAGCAGTTCCACAGGGGGAAATTCACCCCTCCACTTT. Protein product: CASSSTGGNSPLHF.

CDR3 coding DNA: TGTGCCAGCAGCTTAACGGGGGCAGGGCCCCGCACTGAAGCTTTCTTT. Translation gives CASSLTGAGPRTEAFF. V and J are TRBV7-3 and TRBJ1-1; a weak D match, TRBD1 (6 bases). The ends were cut back, 0 bases at V and 4 bases at J, with 15 bases in the middle. Germline V gene data show CDR1 as SGHTA and CDR2 as FQGTGA. The CDR3 contains 16 residues.

The CDR3 region has the DNA TGTGCCAGCAGCTTGCGACAATGGATGGCTACGCAGTATTTT. It translates to CASSLRQWMATQYF. V is TRBV7-2 and J is TRBJ2-3; D is unresolved. Trimming cost V 3 bases and J 8 bases, with 15 bases left between them. The length of the CDR3 is 14 residues. CDR1 SGHTA and CDR2 FQGNSA come from the germline V gene.

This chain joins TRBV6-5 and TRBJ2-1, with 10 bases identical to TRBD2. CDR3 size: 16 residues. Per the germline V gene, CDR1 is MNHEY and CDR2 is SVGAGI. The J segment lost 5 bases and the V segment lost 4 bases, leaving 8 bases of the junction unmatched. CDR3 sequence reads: CASSSLTSGSNNEQFF. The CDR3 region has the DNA TGTGCCAGCAGTTCCCTGACTAGCGGGTCTAACAATGAGCAGTTCTTC.

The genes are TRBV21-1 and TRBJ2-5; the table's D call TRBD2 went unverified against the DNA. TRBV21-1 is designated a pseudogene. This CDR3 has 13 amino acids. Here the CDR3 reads CASSKARRETQYF. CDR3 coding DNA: TGTGCCAGCAGCAAAGCGCGGCGAGAGACCCAGTACTTC.

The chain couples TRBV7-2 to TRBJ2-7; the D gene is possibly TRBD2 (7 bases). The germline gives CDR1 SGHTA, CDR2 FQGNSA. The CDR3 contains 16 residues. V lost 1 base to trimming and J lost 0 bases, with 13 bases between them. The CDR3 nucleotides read TGTGCCAGCAGCTTAGACGCGGGGGCGAGCTCCTACGAGCAGTACTTC. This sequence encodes CASSLDAGASSYEQYF.

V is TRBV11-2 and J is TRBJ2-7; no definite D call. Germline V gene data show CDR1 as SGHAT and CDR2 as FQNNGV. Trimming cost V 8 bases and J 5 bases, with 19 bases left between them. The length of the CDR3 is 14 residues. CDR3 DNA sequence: TGTGCCAGCGTCGCCGTGTCGGTGTCCCACGAGCAGTACTTC. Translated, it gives CASVAVSVSHEQYF.

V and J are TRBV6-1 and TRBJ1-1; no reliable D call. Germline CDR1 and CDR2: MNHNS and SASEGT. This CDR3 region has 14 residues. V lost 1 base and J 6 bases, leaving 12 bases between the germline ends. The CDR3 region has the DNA TGTGCCAGCAGTGAAGATCCGGTTTTGGCTGAAGCTTTCTTT. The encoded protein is CASSEDPVLAEAFF.

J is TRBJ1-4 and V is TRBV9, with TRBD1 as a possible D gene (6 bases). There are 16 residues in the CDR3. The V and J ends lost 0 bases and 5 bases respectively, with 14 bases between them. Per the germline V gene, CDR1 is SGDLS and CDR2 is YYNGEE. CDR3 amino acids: CASSVGGQNRNEKLFF. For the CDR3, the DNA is TGTGCCAGCAGCGTAGGGGGACAAAACCGGAATGAAAAACTGTTTTTT. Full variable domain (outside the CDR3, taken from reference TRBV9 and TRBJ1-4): DSGVTQTPKHLITATGQRVTLRCSPRSGDLSVYWYQQSLDQGLQFLIQYYNGEERAKGNILERFSAQQFPDLHSELNLSSLELGDSALYFCASSVGGQNRNEKLFFGSGTQLSVL.

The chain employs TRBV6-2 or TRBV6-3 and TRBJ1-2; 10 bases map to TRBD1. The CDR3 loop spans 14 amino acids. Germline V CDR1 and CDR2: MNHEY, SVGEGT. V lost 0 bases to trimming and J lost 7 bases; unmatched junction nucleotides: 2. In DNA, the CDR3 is TGTGCCAGCAGTTACTCGGGACAGGGGATTGGCTACACCTTC. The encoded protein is CASSYSGQGIGYTF.

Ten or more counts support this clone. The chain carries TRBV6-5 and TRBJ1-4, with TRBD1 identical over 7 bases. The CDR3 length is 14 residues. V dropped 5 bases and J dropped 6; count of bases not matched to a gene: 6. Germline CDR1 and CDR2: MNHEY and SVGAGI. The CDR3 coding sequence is TGTGCCAGCAGTCCCGACAGGGCATATGAAAAACTGTTTTTT. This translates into CASSPDRAYEKLFF.

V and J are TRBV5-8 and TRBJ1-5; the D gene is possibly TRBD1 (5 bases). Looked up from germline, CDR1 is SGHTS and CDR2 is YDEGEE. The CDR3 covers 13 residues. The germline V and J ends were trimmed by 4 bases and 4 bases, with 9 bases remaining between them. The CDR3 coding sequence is TGTGCCAGCAGCCTGGGGACTAATCAGCCCCAGCATTTT. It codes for CASSLGTNQPQHF. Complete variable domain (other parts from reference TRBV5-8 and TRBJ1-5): EAGVTQSPTHLIKTRGQQATLRCSPISGHTSVYWYQQALGLGLQFLLWYDEGEERNRGNFPPRFSGRQFPNYSSELNVNALELEDSALYLCASSLGTNQPQHFGDGTRLSIL.

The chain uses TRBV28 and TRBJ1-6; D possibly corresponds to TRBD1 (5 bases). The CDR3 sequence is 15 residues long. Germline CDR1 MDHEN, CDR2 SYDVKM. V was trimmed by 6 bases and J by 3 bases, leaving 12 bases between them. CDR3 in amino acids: CASSLVDSYNSPLHF. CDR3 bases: TGTGCCAGCAGCCTAGTCGACAGCTATAATTCACCCCTCCACTTT.

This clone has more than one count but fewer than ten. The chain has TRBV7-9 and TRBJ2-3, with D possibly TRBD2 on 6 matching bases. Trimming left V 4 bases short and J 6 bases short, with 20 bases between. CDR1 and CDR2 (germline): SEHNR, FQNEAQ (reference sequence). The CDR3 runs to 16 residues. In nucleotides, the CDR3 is TGTGCCAGCAGCTCCTCGGTGTCGGGGGATCGGGATACGCAGTATTTT. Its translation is CASSSSVSGDRDTQYF.

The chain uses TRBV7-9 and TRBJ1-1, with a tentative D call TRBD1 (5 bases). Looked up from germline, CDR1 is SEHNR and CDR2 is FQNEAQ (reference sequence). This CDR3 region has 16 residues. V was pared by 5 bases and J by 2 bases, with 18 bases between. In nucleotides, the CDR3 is TGTGCCAGCAGCGACCACAGGTTTAGCTTTAACACTGAAGCTTTCTTT. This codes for CASSDHRFSFNTEAFF. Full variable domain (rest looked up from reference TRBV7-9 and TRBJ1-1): DTGVSQNPRHKITKRGQNVTFRCDPISEHNRLYWYRQTLGQGPEFLTYFQNEAQLEKSRLLSDRFSAERPKGSFSTLEIQRTEQGDSAMYLCASSDHRFSFNTEAFFGQGTRLTVV.